This T cell receptor beta chain came from a study of blood T cell repertoires in COVID-19. The CDR3 is 13 residues long. The germline V gene encodes CDR1 MDHEN and CDR2 SYDVKM. The V and J ends lost 1 base and 6 bases respectively, with 9 bases between them. Living in 24 US areas, the participants were between about 18 and 100 years of age. Self-reported history from a screening survey and questionnaire set each donor's cohort. Original methodology: Reference gene primer amplification in the assay estimated nucleated cell counts. Sequencing used immunoSEQ multiplex PCR; TCRdb keeps in-frame clones, though not all of them. From that table come the V and J calls and clone size; the DNA was used to work out D and trimming. The sample shows a few hundred thousand clones, roughly 89% of them seen only once.

The sequence came from a woman aged 18-29 years with acute COVID-19. Sequencing was done on a sample of PBMCs or T cells enriched from blood (not recorded which). This chain connects TRBV28 to TRBJ1-1; D is undetermined. The CDR3 DNA sequence: TGTGCCAGCAGTTTATCCCCCACACCTGAAGCTTTCTTT. Protein product: CASSLSPTPEAFF.